This paragraph reports one T cell receptor beta chain. It has no known antigen specificity. The input lacks base qualities; no much larger clone sits a single base away. This specimen comes from a study of T-cell memory formation after mild COVID-19 (dated by TCRdb to 2020 to 2022). With respect to the entire study: Most TCR sequence clusters were specific to one of the two donors. Longitudinal TCRalpha and TCRbeta repertoire sequencing tracked T-cell clones expanding and contracting after mild COVID-19 in a couple of donors. Two young, previously healthy adult volunteers, one female and one male, were included in the cohort.

Reading from cysteine to phenylalanine, the CDR3 counts 16 amino acids. Only the CDR3 region is kept as DNA, spanning 48 bases read in frame from base 1. For CDR1 and CDR2, the germline V gene lists SGHAT and FQNNGV. V lost 4 bases and J lost 4 bases; the stretch between them is 20 bases long. Broader findings and caveats from the paper: Some responding clones were detected in pre-infection memory, which suggested that pre-existing cross-reactive memory T cells had joined the SARS-CoV-2 response. SARS-CoV-2 specificity of the second-wave clones peaking on day 37 was not confirmed. Contracting CD4+ clones appeared mostly in the CM and EM memory subsets, whereas CD8+ clones were enriched in EMRA. The study covered only a couple of mild cases, and larger cohorts including severe cases with pre-infection samples were considered necessary. Balanced CD4/CD8 phenotypes were observed for clones contracting from day 15 to 85, whereas a bias towards CD4+ was observed for a second wave of clones expanding from day 15 to 37.

For sequencing, an Illumina NovaSeq 6000 was employed. TCRalpha and TCRbeta cDNA libraries were built by 5'RACE with constant-segment primers, adding sample barcodes and unique molecular identifiers. Trizol reagent was used to extract RNA from every sample. Library amplification was performed in two PCR steps, and a second sample barcode and Illumina TruSeq adapters were introduced in the second step. Sequencing of the libraries was done on an Illumina NovaSeq, producing 2 x 150 bp paired-end reads. For the original study's pipeline: Reads were demultiplexed and collapsed into UMI-guided consensus sequences with migec v1.2.7. Using mixcr v2.1.11, UMI consensuses were aligned to TRA and TRB V and J templates and then assembled into clonotypes. Clonotypes were classified as expanded or contracted when called significant by both edgeR and NoisET, with noise models trained on biological replicates. For edgeR calls, the thresholds were a false discovery rate-adjusted p below 0.01 and a log2 fold-change of 1. As an exploratory analysis of dynamics, max-normalized trajectories of the 1000 most abundant clonotypes were examined by PCA with hierarchical clustering. Separately sequenced CD4+ and CD8+ repertoires were used to assign a CD4 or CD8 phenotype to each responding clone. TCRdb reworked the public reads: Q25 trimming with fastp, MiXCR clone assembly, productive beta chains retained. Each record represents a unique CDR3 protein, reported with the most common genes and DNA among its rows. The V and J calls, along with clone size, are taken from TCRdb and not from the paper's own processing. For this sample the table gives approximately 290,000 distinct CDR3 sequences, of which roughly a fifth were detected only once. The ten largest clones add up to 20% to 25% of the sample.

Ficoll-Paque density gradient centrifugation was the method used to isolate PBMCs. The sequence is built from TRBV11-2 and TRBJ2-7; the D gene is possibly TRBD1 or TRBD2, with 5 bases matching each. The sample was PBMCs or a T cell subset sorted from them (not recorded which). The TCR comes from a man between 18 and 29 years old who had mild COVID-19 (a few samples of this study predate the infection). The sample titles of this study are shuffled in the database, so cell type and time point are left out; the donor was told from shared clones. The sequenced DNA is TGTGCCAGCAGCTCAGCAGGGACCCCGACGCCTTACGAGCAGTACTTC. Translated, this gives CASSSAGTPTPYEQYF.